The clone carrying this T cell receptor (beta chain) appeared once. Repertoires were generated with immunoSEQ multiplex PCR, while TCRdb's copy carries only in-frame clones and drops some. This table has some 150,000 clones, about 80% appearing once. With V trimmed by 0 bases and J by 6 bases, 6 bases remained unmatched. This CDR3 has 16 amino acids. CDR1 and CDR2 (germline): LGHDT, YNNKEL (reference sequence). The data derive from a study of blood T cell repertoires in COVID-19. Overall study context: Material from acute and convalescent COVID-19 was sourced from the United States, Italy and Spain.

This chain links TRBV3-1 (or the pseudogene TRBV3-2) with TRBJ2-2, with 8 bases matching TRBD2. The sequence was collected from a man in his 70s with acute or convalescent COVID-19. Sequencing was done on a sample of peripheral blood. This CDR3 is CASSQEPLAAAGELFF. Here the CDR3 DNA reads TGTGCCAGCAGCCAAGAACCACTAGCGGCTGCCGGGGAGCTGTTTTTT.